This is a list of T cell receptor beta chains from one sample in a study of blood T cells in healthy people across ages. TCRdb itself ran the 5' RACE reads through MiXCR, one entry per CDR3 protein. The sample lists around 990,000 distinct CDR3 sequences, 20% to 25% seen once, with about 0.72% in the top ten. These data were likewise used in another study, on T cells of mothers and their children.

Sequenced: blood. All receptors come from a girl aged 2 to 9 in good health. Each CDR3 is given with its conserved first and last residue. A D gene is named only where the DNA matches it firmly. Only some rows state a clone size, as once, few, many or a class for expanded clones.

d_gene,j_gene,v_gene,abundance,CDR3nt,CDR3aa
-,TRBJ2-7,TRBV4-1,many,TGCGCCAGCAGCCAAGACTCGCGGATCCTAACCTACGAGCAGTACTTC,CASSQDSRILTYEQYF
-,TRBJ1-5,TRBV5-6,-,TGTGCCAGCAGCTTGGCCTTTGGCCCAGAACATTTT,CASSLAFGPEHF
-,TRBJ1-5,TRBV4-3,-,TGCGCCAGCAGCCAAGATCGAACTGCCGTGGAACAGCCCCAGCATTTT,CASSQDRTAVEQPQHF
TRBD1,TRBJ2-1,TRBV11-3,-,TGTGCCAGCAGCTTAGAGCGGACAGGGGGCGGTGAGCAGTTCTTC,CASSLERTGGGEQFF
TRBD1,TRBJ1-4,TRBV15,few,TGTGCCACCAGCAGCGAAATAAACAGGGGGCGCAGTGAAAAACTGTTTTTT,CATSSEINRGRSEKLFF
-,TRBJ2-1,TRBV20-1,-,TGCAGTGCTAGTTCGGCTAGCGCGTACAATGAGCAGTTCTTC,CSASSASAYNEQFF
TRBD2,TRBJ2-4,TRBV15,many,TGTGCCACCAGAAGAGTGGAAAGCGGGGACATTCAGTACTTC,CATRRVESGDIQYF
TRBD2,TRBJ2-5,TRBV4-1,-,TGCGCCAGCCGCGGGAGCTCTGAGACCCAGTACTTC,CASRGSSETQYF
-,TRBJ2-7,TRBV28,-,TGTGCCAGCAGTTCGATAGGTCCTATGTACTACGAGCAGTACTTC,CASSSIGPMYYEQYF
TRBD2,TRBJ2-7,TRBV7-9,few,TGTGCCAGCAGCTTAGATCGGTCTCGGACTAGCGGGAGCCACGAGCAGTACTTC,CASSLDRSRTSGSHEQYF
TRBD2,TRBJ2-3,TRBV9,few,TGTGCCAGCAGCCCCGGGACTAGTCACGCAGATACGCAGTATTTT,CASSPGTSHADTQYF